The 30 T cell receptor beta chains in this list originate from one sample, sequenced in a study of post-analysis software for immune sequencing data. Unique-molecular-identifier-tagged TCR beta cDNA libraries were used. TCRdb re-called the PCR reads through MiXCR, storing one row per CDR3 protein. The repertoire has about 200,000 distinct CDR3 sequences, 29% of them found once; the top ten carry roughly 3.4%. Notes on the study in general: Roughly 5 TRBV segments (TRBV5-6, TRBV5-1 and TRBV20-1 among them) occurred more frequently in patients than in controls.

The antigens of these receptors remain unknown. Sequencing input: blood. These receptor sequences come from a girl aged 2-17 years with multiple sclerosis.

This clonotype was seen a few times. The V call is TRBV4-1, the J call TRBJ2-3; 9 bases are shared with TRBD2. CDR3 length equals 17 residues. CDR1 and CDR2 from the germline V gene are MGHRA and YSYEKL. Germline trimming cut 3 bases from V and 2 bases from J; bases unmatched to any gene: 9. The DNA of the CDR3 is TGCGCCAGCAGCCAGACCCCAGCGGGGGGAAACACAGATACGCAGTATTTT. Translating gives CASSQTPAGGNTDTQYF.

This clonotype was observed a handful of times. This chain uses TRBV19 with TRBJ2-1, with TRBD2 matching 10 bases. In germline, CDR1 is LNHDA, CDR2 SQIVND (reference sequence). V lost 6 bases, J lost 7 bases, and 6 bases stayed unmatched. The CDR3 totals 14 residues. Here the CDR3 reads CASRISGGQNEQFF. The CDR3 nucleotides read TGTGCCAGTAGGATTAGCGGGGGGCAAAATGAGCAGTTCTTC.

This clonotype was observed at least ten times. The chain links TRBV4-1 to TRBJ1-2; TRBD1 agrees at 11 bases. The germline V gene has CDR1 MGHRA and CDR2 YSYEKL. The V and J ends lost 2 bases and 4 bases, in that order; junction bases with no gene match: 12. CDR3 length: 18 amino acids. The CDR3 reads CASSQLGTGGVSGYGYTF. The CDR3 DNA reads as TGCGCCAGCAGCCAACTCGGGACAGGGGGAGTTAGTGGCTATGGCTACACCTTC.

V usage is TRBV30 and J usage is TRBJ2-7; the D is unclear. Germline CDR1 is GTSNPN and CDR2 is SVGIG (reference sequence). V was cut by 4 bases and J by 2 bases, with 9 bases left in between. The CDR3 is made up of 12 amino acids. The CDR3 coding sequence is TGTGCCTGGACCAACACCCCCTACGAGCAGTACTTC. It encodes CAWTNTPYEQYF.

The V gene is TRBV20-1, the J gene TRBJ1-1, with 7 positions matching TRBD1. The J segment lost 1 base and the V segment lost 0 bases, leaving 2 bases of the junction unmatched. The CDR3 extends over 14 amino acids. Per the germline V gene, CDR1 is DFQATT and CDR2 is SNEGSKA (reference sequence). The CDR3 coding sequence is TGCAGTGCTAGAGACCAGGGGGGGAACACTGAAGCTTTCTTT. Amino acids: CSARDQGGNTEAFF.

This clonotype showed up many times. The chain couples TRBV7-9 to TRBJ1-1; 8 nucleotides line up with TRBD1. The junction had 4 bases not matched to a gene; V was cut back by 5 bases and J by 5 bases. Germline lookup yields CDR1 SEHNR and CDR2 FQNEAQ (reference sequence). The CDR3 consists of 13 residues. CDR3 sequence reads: CASSPQGGTEAFF. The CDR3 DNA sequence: TGTGCCAGCAGCCCACAGGGGGGGACTGAAGCTTTCTTT.

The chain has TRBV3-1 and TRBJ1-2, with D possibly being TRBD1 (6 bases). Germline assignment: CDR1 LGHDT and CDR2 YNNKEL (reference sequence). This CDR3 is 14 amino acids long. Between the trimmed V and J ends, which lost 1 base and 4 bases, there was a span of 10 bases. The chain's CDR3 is CASSQVRGAYGYTF. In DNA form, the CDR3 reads TGTGCCAGCAGCCAAGTTCGGGGGGCCTATGGCTACACCTTC.

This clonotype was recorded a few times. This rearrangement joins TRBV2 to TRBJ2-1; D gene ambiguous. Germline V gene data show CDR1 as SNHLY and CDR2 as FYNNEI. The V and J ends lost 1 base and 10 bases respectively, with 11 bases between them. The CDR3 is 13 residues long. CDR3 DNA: TGTGCCAGCAGTGAAGAGCGTGGGAACGAGCAGTTCTTC. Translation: CASSEERGNEQFF.

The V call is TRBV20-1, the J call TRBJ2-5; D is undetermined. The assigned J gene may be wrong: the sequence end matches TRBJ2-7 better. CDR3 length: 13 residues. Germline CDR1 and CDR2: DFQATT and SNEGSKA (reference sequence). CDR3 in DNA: TGCAGTGCTAGAGATTTTATGAGCCACGAGCAGTACTTC. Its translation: CSARDFMSHEQYF.

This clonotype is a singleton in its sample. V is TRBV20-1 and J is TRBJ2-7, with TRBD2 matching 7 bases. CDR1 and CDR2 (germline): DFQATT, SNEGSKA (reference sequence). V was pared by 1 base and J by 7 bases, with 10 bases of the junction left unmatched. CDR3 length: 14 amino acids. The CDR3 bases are TGCAGTGCTAGAGGGTGGGAGGGACTGGGGGAGCAGTACTTC. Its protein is CSARGWEGLGEQYF.

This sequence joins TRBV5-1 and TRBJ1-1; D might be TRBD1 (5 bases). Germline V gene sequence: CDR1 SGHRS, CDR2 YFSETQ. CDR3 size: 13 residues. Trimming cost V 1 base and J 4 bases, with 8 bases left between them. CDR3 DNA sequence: TGCGCCAGCAGCTTGACAGGCATCACTGAAGCTTTCTTT. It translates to CASSLTGITEAFF.

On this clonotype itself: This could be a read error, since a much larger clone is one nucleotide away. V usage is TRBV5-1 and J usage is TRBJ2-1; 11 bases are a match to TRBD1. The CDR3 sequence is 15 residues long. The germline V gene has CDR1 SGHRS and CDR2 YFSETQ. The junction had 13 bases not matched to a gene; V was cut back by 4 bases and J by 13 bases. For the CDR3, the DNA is TGCGCCAGCAGCCCAGGACAGGGGGCTCAAGAGACCCAGTTCTTC. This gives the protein CASSPGQGAQETQFF.

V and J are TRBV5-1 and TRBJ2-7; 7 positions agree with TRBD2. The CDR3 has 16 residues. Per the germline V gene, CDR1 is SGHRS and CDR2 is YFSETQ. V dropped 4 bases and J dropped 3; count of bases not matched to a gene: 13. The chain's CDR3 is CASSPEIGAGVYEQYF. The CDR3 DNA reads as TGCGCCAGCAGCCCTGAGATTGGGGCGGGAGTCTACGAGCAGTACTTC.

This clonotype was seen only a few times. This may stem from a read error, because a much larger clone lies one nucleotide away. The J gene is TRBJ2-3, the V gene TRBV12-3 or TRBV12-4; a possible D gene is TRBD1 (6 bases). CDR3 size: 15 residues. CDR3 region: CASSLRGSRTDAQYF. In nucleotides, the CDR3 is TGTGCCAGCAGTTTGAGGGGGTCTCGCACAGATGCGCAGTATTTT.

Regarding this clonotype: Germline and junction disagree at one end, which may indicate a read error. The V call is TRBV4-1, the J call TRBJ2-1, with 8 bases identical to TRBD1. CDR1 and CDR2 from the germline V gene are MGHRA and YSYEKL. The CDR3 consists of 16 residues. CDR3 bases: TGCGCCAGCAGCCAACTCCCGGGACAGGCGTACAATGGGCAGTTCTTC. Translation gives CASSQLPGQAYNGQFF.

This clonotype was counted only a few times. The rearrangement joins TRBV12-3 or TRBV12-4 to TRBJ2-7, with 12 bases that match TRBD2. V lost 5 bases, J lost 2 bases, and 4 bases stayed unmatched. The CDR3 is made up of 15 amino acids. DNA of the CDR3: TGTGCCAGCAGTACTAGCGGGGGGCTAGCCTACGAGCAGTACTTC. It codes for CASSTSGGLAYEQYF.

CDR3 region: CASRTGAPNSPLHF. CDR3 DNA sequence: TGTGCCAGCAGGACAGGGGCGCCGAATTCACCCCTCCACTTT. The chain joins TRBV6-5 to TRBJ1-6; the match to TRBD1 covers 8 bases. This CDR3 contains 14 residues. V shed 6 bases and J 7 bases; nucleotides not matched to a gene: 5. Germline lookup yields CDR1 MNHEY and CDR2 SVGAGI.

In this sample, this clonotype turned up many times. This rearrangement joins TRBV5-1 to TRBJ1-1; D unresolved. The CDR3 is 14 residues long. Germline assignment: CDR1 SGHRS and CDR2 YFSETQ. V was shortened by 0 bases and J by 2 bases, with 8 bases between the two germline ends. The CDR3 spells CASSLVVGNTEAFF. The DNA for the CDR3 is TGCGCCAGCAGCTTGGTGGTGGGAAACACTGAAGCTTTCTTT.

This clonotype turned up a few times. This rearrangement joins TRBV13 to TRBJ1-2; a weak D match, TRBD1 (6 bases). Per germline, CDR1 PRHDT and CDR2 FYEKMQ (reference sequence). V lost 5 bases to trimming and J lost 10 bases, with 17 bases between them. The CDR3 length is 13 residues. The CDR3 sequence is CASSRGARGAYTF. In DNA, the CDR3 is TGTGCCAGCAGCCGTGGGGCACGGGGGGCCTACACCTTC.

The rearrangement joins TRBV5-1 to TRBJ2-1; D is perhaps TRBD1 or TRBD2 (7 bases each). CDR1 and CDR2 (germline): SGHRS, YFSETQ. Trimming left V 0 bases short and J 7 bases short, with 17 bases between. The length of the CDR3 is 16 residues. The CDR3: CASSLAGRGLGNEQFF. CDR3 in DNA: TGCGCCAGCAGCTTGGCGGGGAGGGGGCTCGGGAATGAGCAGTTCTTC. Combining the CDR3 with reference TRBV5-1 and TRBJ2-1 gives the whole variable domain KAGVTQTPRYLIKTRGQQVTLSCSPISGHRSVSWYQQTPGQGLQFLFEYFSETQRNKGNFPGRFSGRQFSNSRSEMNVSTLELGDSALYLCASSLAGRGLGNEQFFGPGTRLTVL.

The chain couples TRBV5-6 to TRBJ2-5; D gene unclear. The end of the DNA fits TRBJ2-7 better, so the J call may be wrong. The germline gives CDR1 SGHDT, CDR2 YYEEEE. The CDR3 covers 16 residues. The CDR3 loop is CASSVVGFTKGYEQYF. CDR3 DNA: TGTGCCAGCAGCGTCGTTGGGTTTACCAAGGGTTACGAGCAGTACTTC.

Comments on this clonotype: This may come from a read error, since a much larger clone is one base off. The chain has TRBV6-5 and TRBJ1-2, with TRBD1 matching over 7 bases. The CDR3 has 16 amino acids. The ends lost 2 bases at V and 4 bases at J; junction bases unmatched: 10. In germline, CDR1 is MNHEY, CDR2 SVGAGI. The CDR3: CASSYVRTGDTYGYTF. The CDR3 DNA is TGTGCCAGCAGTTACGTCCGGACAGGTGATACCTATGGCTACACCTTC.

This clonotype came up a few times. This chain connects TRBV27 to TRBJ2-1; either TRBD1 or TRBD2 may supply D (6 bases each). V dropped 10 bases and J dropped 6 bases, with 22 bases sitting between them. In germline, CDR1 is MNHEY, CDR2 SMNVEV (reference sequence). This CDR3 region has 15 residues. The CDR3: CANQRLGQGCNEQFF. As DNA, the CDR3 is TGTGCCAACCAGAGACTAGGGCAGGGGTGCAATGAGCAGTTCTTC.

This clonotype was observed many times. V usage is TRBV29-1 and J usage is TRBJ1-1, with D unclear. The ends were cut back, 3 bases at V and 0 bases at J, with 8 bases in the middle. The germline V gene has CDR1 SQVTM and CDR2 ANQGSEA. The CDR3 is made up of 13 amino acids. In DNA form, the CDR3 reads TGCAGCGTTGAGGGCAGGATGAACACTGAAGCTTTCTTT. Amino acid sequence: CSVEGRMNTEAFF.

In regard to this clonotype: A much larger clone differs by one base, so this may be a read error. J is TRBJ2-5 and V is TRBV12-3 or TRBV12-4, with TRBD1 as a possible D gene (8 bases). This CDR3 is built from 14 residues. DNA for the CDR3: TGTGCCAGCAGACCCACAGGGGGGGGAGAGACCCGGTACTTC. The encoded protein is CASRPTGGGETRYF.

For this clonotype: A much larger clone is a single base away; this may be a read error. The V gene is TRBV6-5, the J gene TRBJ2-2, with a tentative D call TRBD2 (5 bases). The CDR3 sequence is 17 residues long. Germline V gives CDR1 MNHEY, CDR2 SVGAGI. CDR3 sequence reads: CASSYGVGNANTGERFF. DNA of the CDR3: TGTGCCAGCAGTTACGGGGTGGGGAACGCGAACACCGGGGAGCGGTTTTTT.

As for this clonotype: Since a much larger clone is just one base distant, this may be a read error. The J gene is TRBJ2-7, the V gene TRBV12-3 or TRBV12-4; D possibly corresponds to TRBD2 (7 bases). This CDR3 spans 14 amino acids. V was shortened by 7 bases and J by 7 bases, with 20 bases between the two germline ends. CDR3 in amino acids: CASIEAGAYNEQYF. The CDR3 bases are TGTGCCAGCATTGAGGCGGGGGCCTACAATGAGCAGTACTTC.

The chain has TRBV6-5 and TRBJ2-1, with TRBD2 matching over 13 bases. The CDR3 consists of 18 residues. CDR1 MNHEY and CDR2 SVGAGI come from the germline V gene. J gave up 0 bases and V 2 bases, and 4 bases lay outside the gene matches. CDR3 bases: TGTGCCAGCAGTTACCGGACTAGCGGGGGCCGCTCCTACAATGAGCAGTTCTTC. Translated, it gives CASSYRTSGGRSYNEQFF.

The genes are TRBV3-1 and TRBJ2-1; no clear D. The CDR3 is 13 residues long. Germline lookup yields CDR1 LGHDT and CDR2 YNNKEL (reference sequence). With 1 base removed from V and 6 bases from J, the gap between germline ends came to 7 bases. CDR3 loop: CASSQVRPNEQFF. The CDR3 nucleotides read TGTGCCAGCAGCCAAGTCCGCCCCAATGAGCAGTTCTTC.

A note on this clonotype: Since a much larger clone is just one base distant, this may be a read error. The CDR3 reads CASSYRLAGGQETQNF. The CDR3 nucleotides are TGTGCCAGCAGCTACAGACTAGCGGGGGGCCAAGAGACCCAGAACTTC. This chain connects TRBV3-1 to TRBJ2-5; 13 bases align to TRBD2. In germline, CDR1 is LGHDT, CDR2 YNNKEL (reference sequence). The CDR3 loop spans 16 amino acids.